Following are 11 T cell receptor beta chains from one sample sequenced in a study of blood T cell repertoires in COVID-19. The table came from immunoSEQ multiplex PCR; TCRdb's copy has only in-frame clones and leaves some out. The table lists approximately 300,000 clones, roughly 90% of them singletons. Sequenced material: peripheral blood. These receptors all stem from a woman younger than 45 with COVID-19, enrolled during active disease.

The count of this clone is one. V usage is TRBV30 and J usage is TRBJ2-3, with D possibly matching TRBD2 (6 bases). The CDR3 has 14 residues. V was clipped by 4 bases and J by 6 bases, with 17 bases between them. Germline loops: CDR1 GTSNPN, CDR2 SVGIG (reference sequence). In nucleotides, the CDR3 is TGTGCCTGGACCCCCGGATACGGAGGGGATACGCAGTATTTT. It yields the protein CAWTPGYGGDTQYF.

The rearrangement links TRBV6-6 to TRBJ1-1; D may be TRBD1 (5 bases). The V gene lost 7 bases and the J gene lost 1 base, with 10 bases spanning the gap. Per germline, CDR1 MNHNY and CDR2 SVGAGI (reference sequence). The CDR3 length is 13 residues. CDR3 loop: CASKVGQNTEAFF. The CDR3 region has the DNA TGTGCCAGCAAGGTCGGACAGAACACTGAAGCTTTCTTT.

V and J are TRBV7-2 and TRBJ2-1; 12 nucleotides line up with TRBD2. Losses at the gene ends were 1 base for V and 7 bases for J; bases not matched to a gene: 5. The CDR3 is made up of 16 amino acids. Per germline, CDR1 SGHTA and CDR2 FQGNSA. CDR3 sequence: CASSLDRLAGANEQFF. In DNA, the CDR3 is TGTGCCAGCAGCTTAGACAGACTAGCGGGAGCAAATGAGCAGTTCTTC.

The genes are TRBV27 and TRBJ1-5; 7 nucleotides match TRBD1. Trimming removed 6 bases from V and 0 bases from J; junction bases left unmatched: 5. Germline V gene lookup returns CDR1 MNHEY and CDR2 SMNVEV (reference sequence). This CDR3 region has 15 residues. The CDR3 spells CASRRDSYSNQPQHF. Here the CDR3 DNA reads TGTGCCAGCAGAAGGGACAGCTATAGCAATCAGCCCCAGCATTTT.

J is TRBJ2-3 and V is TRBV15, with D perhaps TRBD2 (6 bases). This CDR3 spans 15 amino acids. The V end lost 2 bases, the J end lost 5 bases, and 14 bases lay between the germline ends. The germline V gene has CDR1 LNHNV and CDR2 YYDKDF (reference sequence). CDR3 nucleotide sequence: TGTGCCACCAGCAGACCTCTAGCGATGGGAGATACGCAGTATTTT. Its translation: CATSRPLAMGDTQYF.

This chain uses TRBV12-3 or TRBV12-4 with TRBJ1-2; D uncertain. V lost 1 base and J lost 8, with 11 bases in between. This CDR3 has 13 amino acids. CDR3 in amino acids: CASSLGSRGGYTF. As DNA, the CDR3 is TGTGCCAGCAGTTTAGGCTCCCGCGGGGGCTACACCTTC.

This rearrangement joins TRBV2 to TRBJ1-5; D unclear. V lost 7 bases, J lost 0 bases, and 10 bases lay in between. From germline, CDR1 is SNHLY and CDR2 FYNNEI. This CDR3 has 14 residues. This CDR3 reads CASTREGSNQPQHF. In DNA form, the CDR3 reads TGTGCCAGCACCCGAGAGGGTAGCAATCAGCCCCAGCATTTT.

Written as DNA, the CDR3 is TGTGCCAGCAGCTCAGGACAGGCGAACACCGGGGAGCTGTTTTTT. Encoded protein: CASSSGQANTGELFF. The V gene is TRBV7-3, the J gene TRBJ2-2, with TRBD1 identical over 7 bases. The germline gives CDR1 SGHTA, CDR2 FQGTGA. The CDR3 runs to 15 residues. V lost 4 bases, J lost 0 bases, and 2 bases stayed unmatched.

The rearrangement joins TRBV2 to TRBJ1-4; D may be TRBD1 (6 bases). Germline CDR1 is SNHLY and CDR2 is FYNNEI. Deletions cut 4 bases from V and 4 bases from J, with 10 bases between. This CDR3 comprises 14 residues. This CDR3 is CASSGGGSNEKLFF. The CDR3 nucleotides read TGTGCCAGCAGTGGAGGGGGAAGTAATGAAAAACTGTTTTTT. Complete variable domain (other parts from reference TRBV2 and TRBJ1-4): EPEVTQTPSHQVTQMGQEVILRCVPISNHLYFYWYRQILGQKVEFLVSFYNNEISEKSEIFDDQFSVERPDGSNFTLKIRSTKLEDSAMYFCASSGGGSNEKLFFGSGTQLSVL.

The chain has TRBV27 and TRBJ2-4; weak D call: TRBD2 (6 bases). The CDR3 consists of 14 residues. V shed 8 bases and J shed 0 bases, with 11 bases lying between them. The germline V gene encodes CDR1 MNHEY and CDR2 SMNVEV (reference sequence). The CDR3 sequence: CASAGSLAKNIQYF. CDR3 bases: TGTGCCAGCGCCGGGAGCTTAGCCAAAAACATTCAGTACTTC.

The sample holds one count of this clone. The chain is built from TRBV5-1 and TRBJ1-2; TRBD1 matches 9 bases. The J segment lost 6 bases and the V segment lost 0 bases, leaving 6 bases of the junction unmatched. The germline V gene has CDR1 SGHRS and CDR2 YFSETQ. CDR3 size: 15 residues. The CDR3 DNA is TGCGCCAGCAGCTTGGGGGGACAGGGACCTCATGGCTACACCTTC. Protein sequence: CASSLGGQGPHGYTF. The variable domain in full, with the rest retrieved from reference TRBV5-1 and TRBJ1-2, is KAGVTQTPRYLIKTRGQQVTLSCSPISGHRSVSWYQQTPGQGLQFLFEYFSETQRNKGNFPGRFSGRQFSNSRSEMNVSTLELGDSALYLCASSLGGQGPHGYTFGSGTRLTVV.